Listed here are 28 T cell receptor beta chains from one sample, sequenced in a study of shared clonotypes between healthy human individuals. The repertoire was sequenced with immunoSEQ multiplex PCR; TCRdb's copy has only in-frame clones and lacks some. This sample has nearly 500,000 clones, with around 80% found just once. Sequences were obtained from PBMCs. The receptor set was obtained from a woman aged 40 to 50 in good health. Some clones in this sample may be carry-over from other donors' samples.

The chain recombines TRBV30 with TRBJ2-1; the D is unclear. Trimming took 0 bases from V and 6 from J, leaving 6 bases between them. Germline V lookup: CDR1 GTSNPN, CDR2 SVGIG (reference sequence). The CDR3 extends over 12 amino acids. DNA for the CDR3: TGTGCCTGGAGTGTATTCGGCAATGAGCAGTTCTTC. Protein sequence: CAWSVFGNEQFF.

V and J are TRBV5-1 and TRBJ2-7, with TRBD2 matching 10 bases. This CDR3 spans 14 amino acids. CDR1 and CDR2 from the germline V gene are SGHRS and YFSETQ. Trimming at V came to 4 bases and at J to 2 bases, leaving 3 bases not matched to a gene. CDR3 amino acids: CASSISGRTYEQYF. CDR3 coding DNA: TGCGCCAGCAGCATTAGCGGGAGGACCTACGAGCAGTACTTC.

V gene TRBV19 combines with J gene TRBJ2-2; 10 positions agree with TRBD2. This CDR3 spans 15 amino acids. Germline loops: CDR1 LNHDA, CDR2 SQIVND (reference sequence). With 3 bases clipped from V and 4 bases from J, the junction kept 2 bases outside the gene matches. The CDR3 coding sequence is TGTGCCAGTAGTATGGGGACTAGCGCCACCGGGGAGCTGTTTTTT. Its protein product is CASSMGTSATGELFF.

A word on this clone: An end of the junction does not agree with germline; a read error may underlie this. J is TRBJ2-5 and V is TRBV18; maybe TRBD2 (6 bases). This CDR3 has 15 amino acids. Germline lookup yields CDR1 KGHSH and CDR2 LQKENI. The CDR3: CASSPLRDLPETRYF. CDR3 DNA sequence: TGTGCCAGCTCACCACTCAGGGACTTGCCGGAGACCCGGTACTTC.

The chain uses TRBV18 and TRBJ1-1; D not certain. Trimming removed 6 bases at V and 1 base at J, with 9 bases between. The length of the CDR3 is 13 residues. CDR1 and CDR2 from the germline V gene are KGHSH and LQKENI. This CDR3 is CASSAEANTEAFF. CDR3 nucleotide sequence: TGTGCCAGCTCCGCAGAAGCGAACACTGAAGCTTTCTTT.

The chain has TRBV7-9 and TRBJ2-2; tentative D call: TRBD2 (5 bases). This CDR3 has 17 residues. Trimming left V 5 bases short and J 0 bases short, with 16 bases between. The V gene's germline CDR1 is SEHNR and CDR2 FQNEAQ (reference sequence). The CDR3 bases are TGTGCCAGCAGCCCCCCCGCGGTGGGAGCGAACACCGGGGAGCTGTTTTTT. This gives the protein CASSPPAVGANTGELFF.

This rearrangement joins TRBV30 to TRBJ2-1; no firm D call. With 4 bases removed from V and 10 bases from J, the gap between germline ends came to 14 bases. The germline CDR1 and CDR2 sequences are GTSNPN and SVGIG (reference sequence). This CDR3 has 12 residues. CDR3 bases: TGTGCCTGGAACCAGATTAGCCGGGAGCAGTTCTTC. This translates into CAWNQISREQFF.

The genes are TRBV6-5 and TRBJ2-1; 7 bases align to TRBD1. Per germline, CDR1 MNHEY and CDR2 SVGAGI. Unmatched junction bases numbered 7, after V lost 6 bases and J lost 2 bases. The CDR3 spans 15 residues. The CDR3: CASRPDRVTYNEQFF. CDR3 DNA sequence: TGTGCCAGCAGACCCGACAGGGTCACCTACAATGAGCAGTTCTTC.

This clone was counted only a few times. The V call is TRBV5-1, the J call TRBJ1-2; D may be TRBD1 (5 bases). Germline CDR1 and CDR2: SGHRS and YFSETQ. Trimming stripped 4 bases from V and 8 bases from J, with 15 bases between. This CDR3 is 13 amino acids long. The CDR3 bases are TGCGCCAGCAGCGTGGGCACCGAGGGGGGCTACACCTTC. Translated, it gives CASSVGTEGGYTF.

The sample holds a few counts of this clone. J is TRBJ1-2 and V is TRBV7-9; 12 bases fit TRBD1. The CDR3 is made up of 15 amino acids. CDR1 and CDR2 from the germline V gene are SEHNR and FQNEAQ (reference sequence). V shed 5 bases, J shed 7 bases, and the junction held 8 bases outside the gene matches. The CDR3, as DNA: TGTGCCAGCAGCCCTTGGGACAGGGGGCCCCCTGGCTACACCTTC. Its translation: CASSPWDRGPPGYTF.

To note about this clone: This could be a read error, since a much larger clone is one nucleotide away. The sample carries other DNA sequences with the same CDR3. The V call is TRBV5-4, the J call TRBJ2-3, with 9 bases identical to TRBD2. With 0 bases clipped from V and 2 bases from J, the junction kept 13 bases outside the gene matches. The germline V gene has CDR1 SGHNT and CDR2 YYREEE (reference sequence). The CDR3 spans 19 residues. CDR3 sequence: CASSLVGGGSSGATDTQYF. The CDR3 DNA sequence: TGTGCCAGCAGCTTGGTTGGGGGTGGTTCTAGCGGGGCCACAGATACGCAGTATTTT.

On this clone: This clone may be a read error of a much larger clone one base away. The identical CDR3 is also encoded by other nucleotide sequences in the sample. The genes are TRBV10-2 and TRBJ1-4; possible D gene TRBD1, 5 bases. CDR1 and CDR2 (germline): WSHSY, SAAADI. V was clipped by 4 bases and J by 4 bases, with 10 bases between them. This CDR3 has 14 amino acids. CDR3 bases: TGCGCCAGCAGTGCCGGGGGTGATAATGAAAAACTGTTTTTT. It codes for CASSAGGDNEKLFF.

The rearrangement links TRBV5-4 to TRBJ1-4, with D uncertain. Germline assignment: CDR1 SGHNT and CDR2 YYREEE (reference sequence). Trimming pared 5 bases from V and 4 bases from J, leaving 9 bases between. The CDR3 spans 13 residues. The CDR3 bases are TGTGCCAGCAGTGTCAGTCGTAATGAAAAACTGTTTTTT. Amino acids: CASSVSRNEKLFF.

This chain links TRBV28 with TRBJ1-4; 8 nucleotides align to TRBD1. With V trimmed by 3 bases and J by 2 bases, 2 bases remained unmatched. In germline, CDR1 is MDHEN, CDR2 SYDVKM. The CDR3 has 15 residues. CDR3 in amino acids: CASSLWTGTNEKLFF. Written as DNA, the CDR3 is TGTGCCAGCAGTTTGTGGACAGGGACTAATGAAAAACTGTTTTTT.

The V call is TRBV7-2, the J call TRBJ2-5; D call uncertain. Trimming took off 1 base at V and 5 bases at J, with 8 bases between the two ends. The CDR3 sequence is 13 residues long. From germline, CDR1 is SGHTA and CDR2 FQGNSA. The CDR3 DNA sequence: TGTGCCAGCAGCTTAGGGGTCTTGGAGACCCAGTACTTC. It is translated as CASSLGVLETQYF.

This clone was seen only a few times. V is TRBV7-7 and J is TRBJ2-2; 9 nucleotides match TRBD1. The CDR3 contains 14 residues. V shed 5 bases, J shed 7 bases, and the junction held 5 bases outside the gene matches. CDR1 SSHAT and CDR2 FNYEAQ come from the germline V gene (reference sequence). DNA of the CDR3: TGTGCCAGCAGCCCGGGGACAGGGAACGGGGAGCTGTTTTTT. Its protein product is CASSPGTGNGELFF.

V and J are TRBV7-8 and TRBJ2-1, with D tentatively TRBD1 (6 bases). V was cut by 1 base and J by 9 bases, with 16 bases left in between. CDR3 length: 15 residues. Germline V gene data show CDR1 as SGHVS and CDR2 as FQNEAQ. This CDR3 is CASSLGGTRGGEQFF. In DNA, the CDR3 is TGTGCCAGCAGCTTAGGAGGGACCCGAGGGGGTGAGCAGTTCTTC.

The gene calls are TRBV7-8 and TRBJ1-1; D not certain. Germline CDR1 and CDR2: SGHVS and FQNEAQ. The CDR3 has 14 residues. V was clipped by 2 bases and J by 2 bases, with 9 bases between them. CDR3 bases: TGTGCCAGCAGCTTAAATTACGGAAACACTGAAGCTTTCTTT. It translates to CASSLNYGNTEAFF. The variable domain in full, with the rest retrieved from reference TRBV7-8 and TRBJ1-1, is GAGVSQSPRYKVAKRGQDVALRCDPISGHVSLFWYQQALGQGPEFLTYFQNEAQLDKSGLPSDRFFAERPEGSVSTLKIQRTQQEDSAVYLCASSLNYGNTEAFFGQGTRLTVV.

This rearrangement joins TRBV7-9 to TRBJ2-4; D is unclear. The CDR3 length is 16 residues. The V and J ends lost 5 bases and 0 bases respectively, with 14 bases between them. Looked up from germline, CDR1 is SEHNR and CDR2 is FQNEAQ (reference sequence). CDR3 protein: CASSLTASKAKNIQYF. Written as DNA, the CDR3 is TGTGCCAGCAGCCTAACAGCATCTAAAGCCAAAAACATTCAGTACTTC.

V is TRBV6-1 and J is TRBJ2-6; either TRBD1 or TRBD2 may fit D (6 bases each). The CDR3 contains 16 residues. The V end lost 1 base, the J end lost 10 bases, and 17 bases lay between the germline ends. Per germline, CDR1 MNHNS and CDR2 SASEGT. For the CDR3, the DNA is TGTGCCAGCAGTGAAGGTCACCCGGGGGCAGTTAACGTCCTGACTTTC. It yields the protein CASSEGHPGAVNVLTF.

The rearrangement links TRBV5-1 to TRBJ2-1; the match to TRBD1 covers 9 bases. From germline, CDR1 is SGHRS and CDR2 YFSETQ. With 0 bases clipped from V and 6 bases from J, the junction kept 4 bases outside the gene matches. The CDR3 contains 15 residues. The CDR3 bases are TGCGCCAGCAGCTTGGTTGGGACAGGGTTCAATGAGCAGTTCTTC. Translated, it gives CASSLVGTGFNEQFF.

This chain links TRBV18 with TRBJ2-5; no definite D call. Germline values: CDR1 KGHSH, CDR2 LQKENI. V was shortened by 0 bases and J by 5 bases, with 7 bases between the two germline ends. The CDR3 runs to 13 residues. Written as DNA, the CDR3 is TGTGCCAGCTCACCACCTTCTGGGGAGACCCAGTACTTC. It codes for CASSPPSGETQYF.

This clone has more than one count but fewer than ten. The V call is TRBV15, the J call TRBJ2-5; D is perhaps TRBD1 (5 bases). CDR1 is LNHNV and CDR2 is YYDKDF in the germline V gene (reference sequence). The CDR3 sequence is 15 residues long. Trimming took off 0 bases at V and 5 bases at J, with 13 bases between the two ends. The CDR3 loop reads CATSRDSGGAETQYF. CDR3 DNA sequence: TGTGCCACCAGCAGAGATTCCGGTGGGGCCGAGACCCAGTACTTC.

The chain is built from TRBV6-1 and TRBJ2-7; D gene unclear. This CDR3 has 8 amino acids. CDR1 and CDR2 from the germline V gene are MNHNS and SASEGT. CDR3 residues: CERHEQYF. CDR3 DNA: TGTGAAAGACACGAGCAGTACTTC.

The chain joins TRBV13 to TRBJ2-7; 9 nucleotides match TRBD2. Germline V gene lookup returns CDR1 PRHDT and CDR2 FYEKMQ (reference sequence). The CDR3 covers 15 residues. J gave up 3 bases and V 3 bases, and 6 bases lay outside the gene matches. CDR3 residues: CASSFPGTSRYEQYF. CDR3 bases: TGTGCCAGCAGCTTCCCCGGGACTAGCCGCTACGAGCAGTACTTC.

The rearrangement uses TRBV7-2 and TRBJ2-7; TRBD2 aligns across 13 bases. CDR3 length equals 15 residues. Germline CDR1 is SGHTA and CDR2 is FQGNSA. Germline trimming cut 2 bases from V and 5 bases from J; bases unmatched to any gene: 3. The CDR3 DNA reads TGTGCCAGCAGCTTAAGGGGGACTAGCGGGAACGAGCAGTACTTC. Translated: CASSLRGTSGNEQYF.

The CDR3 DNA reads as TGCGCCAGCAGCATGGACACCTCTGGAAACACCATATATTTT. Protein: CASSMDTSGNTIYF. V and J are TRBV5-1 and TRBJ1-3; a weak D match, TRBD1 (5 bases). CDR3 length: 14 residues. The V gene's germline CDR1 is SGHRS and CDR2 YFSETQ. Trimming shortened V by 4 bases and J by 0 bases, and 8 bases separated the two germline ends.

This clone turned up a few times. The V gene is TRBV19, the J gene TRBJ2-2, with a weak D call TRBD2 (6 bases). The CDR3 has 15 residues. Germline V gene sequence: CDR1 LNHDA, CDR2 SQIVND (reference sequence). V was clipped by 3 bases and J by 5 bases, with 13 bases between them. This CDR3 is CASSMRLGRTGELFF. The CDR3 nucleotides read TGTGCCAGTAGTATGAGACTAGGAAGGACCGGGGAGCTGTTTTTT.